The text below deals with one T cell receptor (beta chain). The target antigen is unknown. Other DNA sequences in the same sample also yield this CDR3. PCR amplification relied on 60 Vbeta primers (plus 13 Jbeta primers). Clones were sequenced by immunoSEQ multiplex PCR, and TCRdb holds only the in-frame ones, with some missing. Of some 200,000 clones in the sample, just over 75% were seen once. It was healthy bone marrow donors who served as donors. The data originate from a study of cytomegalovirus exposure and HLA in healthy donors. Whole-study findings and limits: Sequencing had likely introduced a cluster of highly shared sequence variants as an artifact. Across donors, most TCRs were seen rarely, yet some public ones were widespread. The number of N-insertions in an Asian-associated ancestry cluster was reportedly below the 666-donor mean in a later analysis.

V was shortened by 0 bases and J by 4 bases, with 7 bases between the two germline ends. This CDR3 has 13 amino acids. Germline CDR1 reads MNHEY; CDR2 reads SVGAGI. Specimen: PBMCs. The sequence derives from a man aged 18 to 35 in good health and CMV-seronegative. This rearrangement joins TRBV6-5 to TRBJ2-7, with TRBD1 as a possible D gene (6 bases). As DNA, the CDR3 is TGTGCCAGCAGTTACTCCAGGGGTTACGAGCAGTACTTC. Its translation is CASSYSRGYEQYF.